Described below is a single TCR beta chain sequence and its context. Its antigen remains unidentified. This sample is drawn from a study of T cells in Graves' hyperthyroidism and ophthalmopathy. Study background: Peripheral blood draws took place at initial diagnosis, ahead of any treatment. Findings and limits, study-wide: Prediction of ophthalmopathy progression came a median around 6 months pre-onset.

It was RNA transcripts that yielded the amplified TCR beta CDR3 regions. The HTBI set primed first-round TCR CDR3 RT-PCR. Each CDR3 protein gets one entry after TCRdb re-called the multiplex PCR reads with MiXCR. The profile shows approximately 640,000 distinct CDR3 sequences, about 18% of them singletons. CDR3 length equals 12 residues. Germline assignment: CDR1 MDHEN and CDR2 SYDVKM. V shed 6 bases and J shed 5 bases, with 8 bases lying between them. Researchers defined stable Graves' hyperthyroidism as no ophthalmopathy progression within 18 months. It was uncontrolled infection, other autoimmune disease, pregnancy or lactation that excluded patients.

The sample comprised blood. This clonotype originated in a man between 45 and 60 years old with Graves' hyperthyroidism. V gene TRBV28 combines with J gene TRBJ2-1; D remains unclear. CDR3 sequence (DNA): TGTGCCAGCAGGCAACAGAACAATGAGCAGTTCTTC. Translation gives CASRQQNNEQFF.